This passage covers 10 T cell receptor beta chains from one sample sequenced in a study of T cell changes during pregnancy in multiple sclerosis. Libraries were prepared by immunoSEQ multiplex PCR; TCRdb keeps only in-frame clonotypes and omits some of them. The sample consists of under 70,000 clones, roughly 89% of them appearing once. The sample consisted of peripheral blood, taken after pregnancy. Source of these receptors: a female donor in good health, enrolled as a control in a pregnancy study.

This clone was observed a few times. The chain joins TRBV4-2 to TRBJ1-2, with D possibly being TRBD1 (5 bases). Germline assignment: CDR1 LGHNA and CDR2 YNFKEQ. The CDR3 covers 15 residues. Trimming took off 0 bases at V and 0 bases at J, with 8 bases between the two ends. The CDR3 DNA reads TGTGCCAGCAGCCAAGATGACAGACCTAACTATGGCTACACCTTC. It codes for CASSQDDRPNYGYTF.

The chain has TRBV30 and TRBJ1-2; TRBD1 aligns across 8 bases. CDR3 size: 13 residues. With V trimmed by 5 bases and J by 5 bases, 7 bases remained unmatched. Germline values: CDR1 GTSNPN, CDR2 SVGIG (reference sequence). CDR3 sequence reads: CAWGQGRGYGYTF. The DNA of the CDR3 is TGTGCCTGGGGACAGGGAAGAGGTTATGGCTACACCTTC.

The chain combines TRBV9 with TRBJ1-1, with TRBD1 as a possible D gene (6 bases). CDR1 and CDR2 from the germline V gene are SGDLS and YYNGEE. V lost 1 base and J 0 bases, leaving 19 bases between the germline ends. CDR3 length: 18 amino acids. CDR3 sequence reads: CASSVNPGATPVNTEAFF. The DNA for the CDR3 is TGTGCCAGCAGCGTAAACCCAGGGGCAACACCTGTGAACACTGAAGCTTTCTTT.

CDR3 nucleotides: TGCGCCAGCAGCTTCCGGACAGGCTCCTACGAGCAGTACTTC. Translating gives CASSFRTGSYEQYF. The chain uses TRBV5-1 and TRBJ2-7; 7 bases are shared with TRBD1. CDR1 and CDR2 (germline): SGHRS, YFSETQ. With 2 bases clipped from V and 0 bases from J, the junction kept 2 bases outside the gene matches. The length of the CDR3 is 14 residues.

The chain has TRBV4-3 and TRBJ2-7, with 9 bases identical to TRBD1. This CDR3 comprises 14 residues. Germline lookup yields CDR1 LGHNA and CDR2 YSLEER. J lost 5 bases, V lost 3 bases, and 5 bases had no gene match. The CDR3 DNA is TGCGCCAGCAGCCAGGGGACAGGGCCCAACGAGCAGTACTTC. This codes for CASSQGTGPNEQYF.

V and J are TRBV5-4 and TRBJ2-3; 8 bases fit TRBD1. Germline V lookup: CDR1 SGHNT, CDR2 YYREEE (reference sequence). The CDR3 covers 16 residues. V lost 3 bases to trimming and J lost 3 bases; unmatched junction nucleotides: 9. CDR3 in amino acids: CASSSAGQGPTDTQYF. In nucleotides, the CDR3 is TGTGCCAGCAGCTCAGCCGGACAGGGTCCGACAGATACGCAGTATTTT.

The chain recombines TRBV4-1 with TRBJ1-2, with no clear D. The V and J ends lost 4 bases and 7 bases respectively, with 13 bases between them. Germline CDR1 reads MGHRA; CDR2 reads YSYEKL. This CDR3 is 13 amino acids long. The CDR3 DNA sequence: TGCGCCAGCAGCCCCATGTCGAGGGTTGGCTACACCTTC. It is translated as CASSPMSRVGYTF.

V gene TRBV27 combines with J gene TRBJ2-2; tentative D call: TRBD1 (5 bases). Germline V gene sequence: CDR1 MNHEY, CDR2 SMNVEV (reference sequence). The germline V and J ends were trimmed by 3 bases and 4 bases, with 12 bases remaining between them. This CDR3 spans 15 amino acids. As DNA, the CDR3 is TGTGCCAGCAGTTTGTCCAGGGTAGGCACCGGGGAGCTGTTTTTT. Its protein is CASSLSRVGTGELFF.

The chain employs TRBV7-8 and TRBJ2-6; no clear D. In germline, CDR1 is SGHVS, CDR2 FQNEAQ. V lost 5 bases and J lost 0, with 2 bases in between. CDR3 length: 13 amino acids. The CDR3 bases are TGTGCCAGCAGCCGCTCTGGGGCCAACGTCCTGACTTTC. Encoded protein: CASSRSGANVLTF.

The chain carries TRBV6-1 and TRBJ2-7; D unclear. Looked up from germline, CDR1 is MNHNS and CDR2 is SASEGT. With 4 bases removed from V and 0 bases from J, the gap between germline ends came to 7 bases. The CDR3 spans 13 residues. This CDR3 is CASSVVVSYEQYF. CDR3 nucleotide sequence: TGTGCCAGCAGTGTTGTAGTCTCCTACGAGCAGTACTTC.